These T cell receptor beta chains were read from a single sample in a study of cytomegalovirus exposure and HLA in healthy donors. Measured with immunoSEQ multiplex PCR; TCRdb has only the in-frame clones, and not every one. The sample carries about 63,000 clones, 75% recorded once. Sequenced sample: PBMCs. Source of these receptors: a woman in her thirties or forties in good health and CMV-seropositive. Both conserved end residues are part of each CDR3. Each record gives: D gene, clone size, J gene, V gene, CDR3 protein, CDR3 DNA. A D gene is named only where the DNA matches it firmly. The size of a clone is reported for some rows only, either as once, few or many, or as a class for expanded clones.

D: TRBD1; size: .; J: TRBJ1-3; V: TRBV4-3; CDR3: CASSRDRGLGNTIYF; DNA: TGCGCCAGCAGCCGGGACAGGGGGCTTGGAAACACCATATATTTT
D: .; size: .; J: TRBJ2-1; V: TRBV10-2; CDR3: CASSEPPTRGNEQFF; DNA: TGCGCCAGCAGTGAGCCACCAACCCGGGGGAACGAGCAGTTCTTC
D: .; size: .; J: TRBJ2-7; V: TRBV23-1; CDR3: CASSQRGCRVHSYEQYF; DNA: TGCGCCAGCAGTCAACGGGGGTGCAGGGTCCATTCCTACGAGCAGTACTTC
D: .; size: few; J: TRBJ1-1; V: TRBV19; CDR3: CASSILERNTEAFF; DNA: .
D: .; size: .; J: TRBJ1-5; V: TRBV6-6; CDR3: CASTPRQGEPQHF; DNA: TGTGCCAGCACGCCTCGGCAGGGTGAGCCCCAGCATTTT
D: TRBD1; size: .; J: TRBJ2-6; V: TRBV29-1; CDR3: CSVGTGTGGAFSSGANVLTF; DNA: TGCAGCGTTGGGACCGGGACAGGGGGCGCGTTTTCCTCTGGGGCCAACGTCCTGACTTTC
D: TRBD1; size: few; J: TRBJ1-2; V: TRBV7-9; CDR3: CASAHSGGSYGYTF; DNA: TGTGCCAGCGCTCATTCAGGGGGGAGCTATGGCTACACCTTC
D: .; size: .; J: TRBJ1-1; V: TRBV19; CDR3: CASSIVQNTEAFF; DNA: TGTGCCAGTAGTATAGTCCAGAACACTGAAGCTTTCTTT
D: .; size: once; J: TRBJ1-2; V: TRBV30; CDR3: CAWSVQSGYGYTF; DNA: TGTGCCTGGAGCGTACAATCAGGCTATGGCTACACCTTC
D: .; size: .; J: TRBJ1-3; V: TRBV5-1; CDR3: CASSLEPLAFQGLGSGNTIYF; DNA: TGCGCCAGCAGCTTGGAACCCTTAGCTTTTCAGGGACTAGGGTCTGGAAACACCATATATTTT
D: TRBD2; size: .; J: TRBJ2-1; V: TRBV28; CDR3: CAAAGLGLAVRSSYNEQFF; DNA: TGTGCCGCCGCTGGCCTGGGACTAGCGGTTCGAAGCTCCTACAATGAGCAGTTCTTC
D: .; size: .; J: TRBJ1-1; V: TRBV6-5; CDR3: CASRPAGVNTEAFF; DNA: TGTGCCAGCAGACCCGCAGGGGTAAACACTGAAGCTTTCTTT
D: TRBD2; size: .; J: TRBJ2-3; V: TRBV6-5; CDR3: CASSTAGRIDTQYF; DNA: TGTGCCAGCAGCACAGCGGGGAGGATAGATACGCAGTATTTT
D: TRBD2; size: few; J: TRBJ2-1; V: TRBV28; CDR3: CASILAGAGEQFF; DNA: TGTGCCAGCATACTAGCGGGGGCAGGTGAGCAGTTCTTC
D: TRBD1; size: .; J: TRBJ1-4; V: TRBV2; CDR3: CASSGDRGTNEKLFF; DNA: TGTGCCAGCAGTGGGGACAGGGGGACTAATGAAAAACTGTTTTTT
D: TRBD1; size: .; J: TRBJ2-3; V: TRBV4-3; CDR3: CASSSTGIADTQYF; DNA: TGCGCCAGCAGCTCGACAGGGATCGCAGATACGCAGTATTTT
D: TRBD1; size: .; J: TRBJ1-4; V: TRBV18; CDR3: CASSPPKGTAIGEKLFF; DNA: TGTGCCAGCTCACCTCCCAAGGGGACAGCGATTGGAGAAAAACTGTTTTTT
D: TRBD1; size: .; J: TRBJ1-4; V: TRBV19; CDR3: CASSSRDRSEKLFF; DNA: TGTGCCAGTAGCAGCCGGGACAGGTCTGAAAAACTGTTTTTT
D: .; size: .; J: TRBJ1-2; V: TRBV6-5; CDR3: CASSQDSAEGYTF; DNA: TGTGCCAGCAGCCAAGACAGTGCCGAGGGCTACACCTTC
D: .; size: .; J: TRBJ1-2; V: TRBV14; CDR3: CASSQESLYGYTF; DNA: TGTGCCAGCAGCCAGGAGTCTCTCTATGGCTACACCTTC
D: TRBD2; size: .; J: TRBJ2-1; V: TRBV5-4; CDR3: CASSLVLAGVTNYYNEQFF; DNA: TGTGCCAGCAGCTTGGTTCTAGCGGGGGTCACCAATTACTACAATGAGCAGTTCTTC
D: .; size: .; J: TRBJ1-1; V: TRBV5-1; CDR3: CASAEVEWTEAFF; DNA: TGCGCCAGCGCCGAGGTAGAGTGGACTGAAGCTTTCTTT
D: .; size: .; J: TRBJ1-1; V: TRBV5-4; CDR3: CASSAGGGWVTEAFF; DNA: TGTGCCAGCAGCGCCGGGGGGGGTTGGGTCACTGAAGCTTTCTTT
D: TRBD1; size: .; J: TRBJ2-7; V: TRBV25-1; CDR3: CASSDSRDRGRFEQYF; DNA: TGTGCCAGCAGTGATTCACGGGACAGGGGGCGTTTCGAGCAGTACTTC
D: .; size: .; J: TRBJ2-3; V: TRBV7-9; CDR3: CASSLEAGGTDTQYF; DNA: TGTGCCAGCAGCTTAGAGGCAGGGGGCACAGATACGCAGTATTTT
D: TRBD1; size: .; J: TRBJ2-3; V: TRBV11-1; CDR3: CASSLKGQGPKDTQYF; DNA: TGTGCCAGCAGCTTAAAGGGACAGGGGCCCAAAGATACGCAGTATTTT
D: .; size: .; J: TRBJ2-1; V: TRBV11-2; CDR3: CASSYTLQGPEQFF; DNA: TGTGCCAGCAGCTATACCCTGCAGGGGCCTGAGCAGTTCTTC
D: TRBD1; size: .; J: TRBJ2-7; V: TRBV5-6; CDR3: CASSGTGDPYEQYF; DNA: TGTGCCAGCAGCGGGACAGGGGACCCCTACGAGCAGTACTTC
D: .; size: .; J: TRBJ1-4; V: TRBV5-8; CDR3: CASSRATNEKLFF; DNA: TGTGCCAGCAGCCGGGCAACTAATGAAAAACTGTTTTTT
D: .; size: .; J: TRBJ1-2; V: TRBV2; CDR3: CASSDPANYGYTF; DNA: TGTGCCAGCAGTGATCCCGCTAACTATGGCTACACCTTC
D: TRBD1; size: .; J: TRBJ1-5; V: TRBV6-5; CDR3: CASSAGTGAYQPQHF; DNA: TGTGCCAGCAGTGCCGGGACAGGGGCATATCAGCCCCAGCATTTT
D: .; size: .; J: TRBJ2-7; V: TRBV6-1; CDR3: CASSEGRDYEQYF; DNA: TGTGCCAGCAGTGAAGGTCGGGACTACGAGCAGTACTTC
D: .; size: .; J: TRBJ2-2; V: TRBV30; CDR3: CASPEGNTGELFF; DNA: TGTGCCTCCCCCGAGGGGAACACCGGGGAGCTGTTTTTT
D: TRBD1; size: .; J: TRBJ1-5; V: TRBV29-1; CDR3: CSVEQGVNQPQHF; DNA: TGCAGCGTGGAACAGGGGGTCAATCAGCCCCAGCATTTT
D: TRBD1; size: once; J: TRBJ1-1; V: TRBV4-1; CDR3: CASSSGQGTNTEAFF; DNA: TGCGCCAGCAGCTCGGGACAGGGGACGAACACTGAAGCTTTCTTT
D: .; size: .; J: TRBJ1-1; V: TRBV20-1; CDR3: CSAIRTEAFF; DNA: TGCAGTGCTATCAGGACTGAAGCTTTCTTT
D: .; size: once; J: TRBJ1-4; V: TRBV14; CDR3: CASSSGGDRLEKLFF; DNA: TGTGCCAGCAGCTCCGGCGGGGACCGCCTTGAAAAACTGTTTTTT